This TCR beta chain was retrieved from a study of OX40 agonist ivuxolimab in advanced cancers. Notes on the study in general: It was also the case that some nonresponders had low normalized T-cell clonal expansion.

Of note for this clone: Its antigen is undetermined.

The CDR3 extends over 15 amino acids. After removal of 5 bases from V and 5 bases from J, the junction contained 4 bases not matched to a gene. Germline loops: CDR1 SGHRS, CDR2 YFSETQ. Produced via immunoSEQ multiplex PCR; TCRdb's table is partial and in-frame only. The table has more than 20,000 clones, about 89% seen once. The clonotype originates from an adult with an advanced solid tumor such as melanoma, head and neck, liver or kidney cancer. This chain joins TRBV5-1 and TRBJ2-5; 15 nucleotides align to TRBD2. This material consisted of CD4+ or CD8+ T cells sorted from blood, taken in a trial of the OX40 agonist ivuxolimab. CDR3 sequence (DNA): TGCGCCAGCAGTAGGACTAGCGGGGGGGCGGAGACCCAGTACTTC. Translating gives CASSRTSGGAETQYF.